The 6 T cell receptor beta chains presented below share a single source sample, sequenced in a study of T cell responses to AZD1222 COVID-19 vaccine. Clones were read by immunoSEQ multiplex PCR, and TCRdb kept only the in-frame ones, dropping some. Altogether 66,000 or so clones are present, more than 75% being singletons, with the ten largest covering roughly 17%. Material: peripheral blood, obtained on day 0 of AZD1222 vaccination. Receptors originate from an adult in good health.

V gene TRBV7-6 combines with J gene TRBJ2-2, with D perhaps matching TRBD1 (6 bases). CDR1 and CDR2 from the germline V gene are SGHVS and FNYEAQ. There are 16 residues in the CDR3. With 2 bases removed from V and 3 bases from J, the gap between germline ends came to 13 bases. DNA for the CDR3: TGTGCCAGCAGCTTACCTTCAGGGGATGACACCGGGGAGCTGTTTTTT. Translated: CASSLPSGDDTGELFF.

V is TRBV28 and J is TRBJ2-3; D unresolved. The germline V gene encodes CDR1 MDHEN and CDR2 SYDVKM. Trimming left V 3 bases short and J 5 bases short, with 9 bases between. The CDR3 contains 13 residues. The CDR3 here is CASSLVLGDTQYF. DNA for the CDR3: TGTGCCAGCAGTTTGGTTTTAGGAGATACGCAGTATTTT.

V usage is TRBV15 and J usage is TRBJ2-1, with 7 bases lining up with TRBD1. V lost 0 bases and J lost 12; bases outside the gene matches: 14. The CDR3 totals 16 residues. Germline V gives CDR1 LNHNV, CDR2 YYDKDF (reference sequence). The CDR3 DNA reads as TGTGCCACCAGCAGAGATTTGGGAGAGACCTCAGGGGGGCAGTTCTTC. Its protein product is CATSRDLGETSGGQFF.

The rearrangement links TRBV5-4 to TRBJ1-2, with D hard to call. The CDR3 totals 12 residues. Per the germline V gene, CDR1 is SGHNT and CDR2 is YYREEE (reference sequence). V lost 2 bases, J lost 4 bases, and 6 bases lay in between. CDR3 loop: CASSFTSYGYTF. CDR3 coding DNA: TGTGCCAGCAGCTTTACTTCCTATGGCTACACCTTC.

The chain uses TRBV11-1 and TRBJ2-3, with 7 bases aligning to TRBD1. CDR3 length: 16 residues. V shed 4 bases, J shed 3 bases, and the junction held 10 bases outside the gene matches. Germline V lookup: CDR1 SGHAT, CDR2 FQDESV (reference sequence). The CDR3 bases are TGTGCCAGCAGCTCGCAACAGGGGAGAAGTACAGATACGCAGTATTTT. Its translation is CASSSQQGRSTDTQYF.

The V call is TRBV7-2, the J call TRBJ2-7, with D tentatively TRBD1 (6 bases). The CDR3 is 15 amino acids. The germline gives CDR1 SGHTA, CDR2 FQGNSA. The V end was cut by 3 bases, the J end by 4 bases, with 16 bases between. The CDR3: CASSLGAIGWYEQYF. The CDR3 nucleotides read TGTGCCAGCAGCTTGGGGGCAATAGGGTGGTACGAGCAGTACTTC.